This T cell receptor beta chain was obtained from a study of CD8+ T cells in alopecia areata. Study-wide results and limits: Among patients, TCR sharing was less clear than in mice, a difference possibly due in part to HLA diversity in the patient population. The study found tofacitinib significantly decreased scalp clonality and expanded CD8+ clones among the top 100. Any link of baseline CD8+ expansion to response, resting on one nonresponder, remains uncertain. Scalp sample sequencing also detects resident alphabeta T cells of normal skin.

In the case of this clone: The antigen is not known.

Following RNA extraction, reverse transcription yielded cDNA that acted as the sequencing template. Measured with immunoSEQ multiplex PCR; TCRdb has only the in-frame clones, and not every one. The sample includes around 60,000 clones, around 46% of them seen just once. The CDR3 covers 14 residues. Germline V lookup: CDR1 SGHRS, CDR2 YFSETQ. V lost 1 base, J lost 4 bases, and 5 bases stayed unmatched. Noted treatment: oral pan-JAK inhibitor, 5-10 mg twice daily. This sample comprised CD8+ T cells sorted from blood, obtained around week 36, from a patient treated with tofacitinib. The chain carries TRBV5-1 and TRBJ2-7; TRBD1 matches 7 bases. The receptor was isolated from a human donor with alopecia areata. The CDR3 region is CASSLLGTEYEQYF. The DNA for the CDR3 is TGCGCCAGCAGCTTGTTAGGGACAGAGTACGAGCAGTACTTC.